The 10 T cell receptor beta chains listed next were all sequenced from one sample in a study of blood T cell repertoires in COVID-19. Using immunoSEQ multiplex PCR, the repertoire was profiled, and TCRdb retains in-frame clones only, with some absent. The profile shows tens of thousands of clones, about 92% of them singletons. The material sequenced was peripheral blood. The receptor source for this set is a man aged 55 to 69 with acute or convalescent COVID-19.

The chain carries TRBV14 and TRBJ1-4, with D perhaps TRBD1 (5 bases). V shed 4 bases and J shed 5 bases, with 14 bases lying between them. There are 15 residues in the CDR3. CDR1 and CDR2 (germline): SGHDN, FVKESK. Here the CDR3 DNA reads TGTGCCAGCAGCCTCGGGAGGGGTGGAAATGAAAAACTGTTTTTT. This translates into CASSLGRGGNEKLFF.

The chain employs TRBV30 and TRBJ1-4, with 7 bases identical to TRBD1. The germline V gene has CDR1 GTSNPN and CDR2 SVGIG (reference sequence). The CDR3 is made up of 13 amino acids. Germline trimming cut 3 bases from V and 7 bases from J; bases unmatched to any gene: 5. In DNA, the CDR3 is TGTGCCTGGAGCCCAGGGGGGAGTGAAAAACTGTTTTTT. The encoded protein is CAWSPGGSEKLFF.

The rearrangement joins TRBV19 to TRBJ1-5; D is unresolved. This CDR3 region has 15 residues. Germline V gene sequence: CDR1 LNHDA, CDR2 SQIVND (reference sequence). The V gene lost 3 bases and the J gene lost 3 bases, with 12 bases spanning the gap. CDR3: CASSISPGFNQPQHF. The CDR3 DNA sequence: TGTGCCAGTAGTATCAGCCCAGGTTTCAATCAGCCCCAGCATTTT.

The chain has TRBV5-1 and TRBJ1-1; weak D call: TRBD1 (5 bases). The germline V and J ends were trimmed by 3 bases and 4 bases, with 19 bases remaining between them. The CDR3 has 16 amino acids. In germline, CDR1 is SGHRS, CDR2 YFSETQ. The CDR3 region is CASSSGLLPGGTEAFF. CDR3 nucleotide sequence: TGCGCCAGCAGCTCGGGACTACTCCCTGGGGGCACTGAAGCTTTCTTT.

The gene calls are TRBV7-9 and TRBJ2-7; TRBD1 is a possible D gene (6 bases). This CDR3 spans 14 amino acids. V gave up 1 base and J gave up 2 bases, with 9 bases separating them. Germline V gene data show CDR1 as SEHNR and CDR2 as FQNEAQ (reference sequence). The CDR3 loop is CASSLGGQTYEQYF. CDR3 nucleotides: TGTGCCAGCAGCTTAGGGGGACAAACCTACGAGCAGTACTTC.

This clone was seen just once. This chain uses TRBV5-1 with TRBJ2-7; 7 bases fit TRBD1. The germline gives CDR1 SGHRS, CDR2 YFSETQ. With 5 bases clipped from V and 5 bases from J, the junction kept 7 bases outside the gene matches. The length of the CDR3 is 13 residues. This chain's CDR3 is CASRQGFGNEQYF. CDR3 nucleotide sequence: TGCGCCAGCAGACAGGGGTTTGGGAACGAGCAGTACTTC.

The rearrangement joins TRBV29-1 to TRBJ1-3; D unresolved. The CDR3 length is 11 residues. Trimming stripped 3 bases from V and 7 bases from J, with 7 bases between. The germline gives CDR1 SQVTM, CDR2 ANQGSEA. The CDR3 DNA reads TGCAGCGTTGAGGACTCTAACACCATATATTTT. Its translation is CSVEDSNTIYF.

This chain uses TRBV29-1 with TRBJ1-5, with D perhaps matching TRBD1 (5 bases). The CDR3 contains 13 residues. From germline, CDR1 is SQVTM and CDR2 ANQGSEA. The germline V and J ends were trimmed by 7 bases and 4 bases, with 14 bases remaining between them. The CDR3 sequence is CSASRDFNQPQHF. CDR3 DNA sequence: TGCAGCGCATCCCGGGACTTTAATCAGCCCCAGCATTTT.

Details on this clone: Within the sample, other DNA sequences also encode this same CDR3. V gene TRBV30 combines with J gene TRBJ1-2; D is uncertain. The germline gives CDR1 GTSNPN, CDR2 SVGIG (reference sequence). V lost 2 bases and J 5 bases, leaving 9 bases between the germline ends. The CDR3 totals 12 residues. The CDR3: CAWSRGSYGYTF. The CDR3 DNA reads as TGTGCCTGGAGTCGAGGGAGTTATGGCTACACCTTC. Variable domain in full (rest from reference TRBV30 and TRBJ1-2): SQTIHQWPATLVQPVGSPLSLECTVEGTSNPNLYWYRQAAGRGLQLLFYSVGIGQISSEVPQNLSASRPQDRQFILSSKKLLLSDSGFYLCAWSRGSYGYTFGSGTRLTVV.

This chain joins TRBV5-1 and TRBJ2-2; 9 nucleotides match TRBD2. The V gene end was trimmed by 3 bases and the J gene end by 2 bases; junction bases not matched to a gene: 2. CDR3 size: 15 residues. CDR1 is SGHRS, CDR2 YFSETQ, per germline. This CDR3 reads CASSSRGGNTGELFF. The CDR3 nucleotides read TGCGCCAGCAGCTCGCGGGGGGGCAACACCGGGGAGCTGTTTTTT.